Below are 6 T cell receptor beta chains sequenced from a single sample in a study of breast tumors, draining lymph nodes, adjacent tissues. Via MiXCR, TCRdb re-called the multiplex PCR reads, giving one row per CDR3 protein. The repertoire holds about 14,000 distinct CDR3 sequences, with 50% to 70% as singletons. The sequenced sample consisted of tumor-adjacent breast tissue. These receptors came from a female donor with breast cancer. Some clones in this sample may be carry-over from other donors' samples.

The chain carries TRBV4-3 and TRBJ1-4, with D perhaps TRBD1 (5 bases). Germline V gene lookup returns CDR1 LGHNA and CDR2 YSLEER. Trimming cost V 0 bases and J 8 bases, with 7 bases left between them. The CDR3 consists of 13 residues. CDR3 DNA: TGCGCCAGCAGCCAAGATTGGGGGGAAAAACTGTTTTTT. As protein: CASSQDWGEKLFF.

The chain carries TRBV6-6 and TRBJ2-7; TRBD1 agrees at 8 bases. This CDR3 has 14 amino acids. The trim removed 6 bases at V and 4 bases at J, leaving 8 bases unmatched. Germline-derived CDR1 and CDR2 are MNHNY and SVGAGI (reference sequence). The CDR3, as DNA: TGTGCCAGCAGACACCGGACAGGGAATTACGAGCAGTACTTC. Amino acid sequence: CASRHRTGNYEQYF.

The chain combines TRBV14 with TRBJ2-1; 9 nucleotides match TRBD2. J was trimmed by 6 bases and V by 6 bases; bases with no gene match: 6. CDR3 length equals 14 residues. Germline CDR1 reads SGHDN; CDR2 reads FVKESK. This CDR3 reads CASRIAGEVNEQFF. The CDR3 nucleotides read TGTGCCAGCAGGATAGCGGGGGAGGTCAATGAGCAGTTCTTC. Full variable domain (remainder filled in from reference TRBV14 and TRBJ2-1): EAGVTQFPSHSVIEKGQTVTLRCDPISGHDNLYWYRRVMGKEIKFLLHFVKESKQDESGMPNNRFLAERTGGTYSTLKVQPAELEDSGVYFCASRIAGEVNEQFFGPGTRLTVL.

This clonotype is medium-sized in the sample. The chain links TRBV9 to TRBJ2-7; the match to TRBD1 covers 8 bases. Germline V lookup: CDR1 SGDLS, CDR2 YYNGEE. The CDR3 consists of 16 residues. Germline trimming cut 0 bases from V and 2 bases from J; bases unmatched to any gene: 7. CDR3 amino acids: CASSVEGTGVPYEQYF. CDR3 nucleotides: TGTGCCAGCAGCGTAGAGGGGACAGGCGTTCCCTACGAGCAGTACTTC.

The gene calls are TRBV2 and TRBJ2-3; no firm D call. Looked up from germline, CDR1 is SNHLY and CDR2 is FYNNEI. CDR3 length: 14 residues. V lost 6 bases, J lost 4 bases, and 14 bases lay in between. The CDR3: CASSRRRAADTQYF. The CDR3, as DNA: TGTGCCAGCAGCCGCCGGCGCGCCGCAGATACGCAGTATTTT.

The chain links TRBV20-1 to TRBJ1-2, with 11 bases aligning to TRBD1. The germline gives CDR1 DFQATT, CDR2 SNEGSKA (reference sequence). V was clipped by 0 bases and J by 0 bases; unmatched bases: 3. The CDR3 length is 16 residues. The CDR3 DNA reads as TGCAGTGCTAGAGATGGGGGACAGGGGGCTAACTATGGCTACACCTTC. Translated: CSARDGGQGANYGYTF.